The next 10 T cell receptor beta chains were all read from a single sample in a study of post-analysis software for immune sequencing data. Study-wide findings and caveats: Elevated frequency relative to controls characterized four or five TRBV segments in patients, TRBV5-6, TRBV5-1 and TRBV20-1 among them.

Unique molecular identifiers were present in the TCR beta cDNA libraries. TCRdb reprocessed the PCR reads via MiXCR and lists one record per CDR3 protein. The sample lists about 770,000 distinct CDR3 sequences; 46% were seen once. No antigens are known for them. Input material: blood. The receptor set was obtained from a girl between 10 and 17 years old with multiple sclerosis.

The V gene is TRBV24-1, the J gene TRBJ2-5, with unresolved D. The CDR3 runs to 16 residues. Germline CDR1 KGHDR, CDR2 SFDVKD. V lost 4 bases to trimming and J lost 5 bases, with 19 bases between them. The CDR3 reads CATSDPKPGQMETQYF. The DNA for the CDR3 is TGTGCCACCAGTGACCCTAAACCCGGGCAAATGGAGACCCAGTACTTC.

The chain combines TRBV30 with TRBJ2-7; 7 positions agree with TRBD1. This CDR3 is 13 amino acids long. V lost 3 bases, J lost 2 bases, and 4 bases stayed unmatched. Per the germline V gene, CDR1 is GTSNPN and CDR2 is SVGIG (reference sequence). The CDR3 reads CAWRRDSPYEQYF. DNA of the CDR3: TGTGCCTGGAGGAGGGACAGCCCCTACGAGCAGTACTTC.

The rearrangement joins TRBV12-3 or TRBV12-4 to TRBJ2-1; 7 nucleotides align to TRBD2. Trimming removed 2 bases from V and 3 bases from J; junction bases left unmatched: 1. CDR3 length equals 14 residues. CDR3: CASSLLADYNEQFF. CDR3 coding DNA: TGTGCCAGCAGTTTACTAGCGGACTACAATGAGCAGTTCTTC.

This clonotype was observed a handful of times. This chain links TRBV29-1 with TRBJ2-1; 10 positions match TRBD2. The germline V gene encodes CDR1 SQVTM and CDR2 ANQGSEA. The ends lost 8 bases at V and 13 bases at J; junction bases unmatched: 14. The CDR3 is made up of 13 amino acids. The CDR3 spells CSSAGLASETQFF. Here the CDR3 DNA reads TGCAGCTCCGCGGGACTAGCGTCGGAGACCCAGTTCTTC.

The chain combines TRBV20-1 with TRBJ2-3, with D perhaps TRBD2 (7 bases). The CDR3 extends over 14 amino acids. V was pared by 6 bases and J by 1 base, with 14 bases between. Germline-derived CDR1 and CDR2 are DFQATT and SNEGSKA (reference sequence). The CDR3 here is CSAGRGAGTDTQYF. The CDR3 DNA reads TGCAGTGCCGGCCGGGGGGCTGGCACAGATACGCAGTATTTT.

The V gene is TRBV5-5, the J gene TRBJ1-4; D is perhaps TRBD1 (5 bases). Trimming left V 2 bases short and J 2 bases short, with 7 bases between. This CDR3 spans 14 amino acids. CDR1 and CDR2 from the germline V gene are SGHKS and YYEKEE (reference sequence). Here the CDR3 DNA reads TGTGCCAGCAGCTTAGACAGCACTAATGAAAAACTGTTTTTT. Protein sequence: CASSLDSTNEKLFF. Supplemented by reference TRBV5-5 and TRBJ1-4, the full variable domain reads DAGVTQSPTHLIKTRGQQVTLRCSPISGHKSVSWYQQVLGQGPQFIFQYYEKEERGRGNFPDRFSARQFPNYSSELNVNALLLGDSALYLCASSLDSTNEKLFFGSGTQLSVL.

The chain combines TRBV5-1 with TRBJ1-1; D is unclear. V was clipped by 0 bases and J by 0 bases, with 9 bases between them. Per germline, CDR1 SGHRS and CDR2 YFSETQ. CDR3 length equals 15 residues. CDR3 loop: CASSLVPGMNTEAFF. The CDR3 nucleotides read TGCGCCAGCAGCTTGGTTCCGGGGATGAACACTGAAGCTTTCTTT. The full variable domain, with the rest looked up from reference TRBV5-1 and TRBJ1-1, is KAGVTQTPRYLIKTRGQQVTLSCSPISGHRSVSWYQQTPGQGLQFLFEYFSETQRNKGNFPGRFSGRQFSNSRSEMNVSTLELGDSALYLCASSLVPGMNTEAFFGQGTRLTVV.

This clonotype was counted a few times. The V gene is TRBV20-1, the J gene TRBJ2-1, with no clear D. Between the trimmed V and J ends, which lost 5 bases and 6 bases, there was a span of 11 bases. Germline V gene data show CDR1 as DFQATT and CDR2 as SNEGSKA (reference sequence). The CDR3 is made up of 12 amino acids. The CDR3, as DNA: TGCAGTGCTCTCCTCATGGGCAATGAGCAGTTCTTC. Protein sequence: CSALLMGNEQFF.

V and J are TRBV12-3 or TRBV12-4 and TRBJ1-1, with TRBD1 matching 8 bases. With V trimmed by 4 bases and J by 4 bases, 2 bases remained unmatched. CDR3 length: 13 amino acids. The CDR3 loop reads CASSYRGATEAFF. DNA of the CDR3: TGTGCCAGCAGTTACAGGGGGGCCACTGAAGCTTTCTTT.

This clonotype was observed at least ten times. Sequence at one end of the junction differs from germline and may be a read error. V and J are TRBV7-7 and TRBJ2-7; 8 bases agree with TRBD2. The CDR3 extends over 16 amino acids. CDR1 is SSHAT, CDR2 FNYEAQ, per germline (reference sequence). CDR3 coding DNA: TGTGCTAGCAGCTTGGGTTTAACGGGAGGGCCGTACGAGCAGTACTTC. Protein: CASSLGLTGGPYEQYF.